This T cell receptor (beta chain) was sequenced in a study of Graves' ophthalmopathy and Graves' hyperthyroidism. Regarding the study as a whole: Forecasting of ophthalmopathy progression by the model achieved nearly 71% sensitivity and 72.22% specificity.

RNA transcripts provided the template for amplifying TCR beta CDR3 regions. Following a first-round RT-PCR that used HTBI primers, a second-round multiplex PCR was carried out. TCRdb itself ran the multiplex PCR reads through MiXCR, one entry per CDR3 protein. The sample carries approximately 210,000 distinct CDR3 sequences, about 22% recorded once. This clonotype was seen repeatedly, ten times or more. Its cognate antigen is unknown. Germline lookup yields CDR1 LNHDA and CDR2 SQIVND (reference sequence). The V end was cut by 10 bases, the J end by 4 bases, with 16 bases between. This CDR3 comprises 13 residues.

The chain combines TRBV19 with TRBJ1-2; a weak D match, TRBD1 (5 bases). The sequenced sample was peripheral blood. This clonotype was sampled from a woman aged 50 to 60 with Graves' ophthalmopathy. The CDR3 region is CATEWAGSYGYTF. The CDR3 coding sequence is TGTGCCACCGAGTGGGCAGGGTCCTATGGCTACACCTTC. Supplemented by reference TRBV19 and TRBJ1-2, the full variable domain reads DGGITQSPKYLFRKEGQNVTLSCEQNLNHDAMYWYRQDPGQGLRLIYYSQIVNDFQKGDIAEGYSVSREKKESFPLTVTSAQKNPTAFYLCATEWAGSYGYTFGSGTRLTVV.